Listed below are T cell receptor beta chains from one sample, sequenced in a study of metastatic and nonmetastatic thyroid tumors. Through MiXCR, TCRdb re-clonotyped the PCR reads. The sample lists some 39,000 clones, roughly 16% occurring once. Sample: blood. These receptors were collected from a female donor with papillary thyroid cancer or a benign thyroid nodule (not recorded which). Some clones in this sample may be carry-over from other donors' samples. The CDR3 runs from the conserved cysteine through the conserved F or W. Fields, in order: clone size, J gene, D gene, V gene, CDR3 DNA, CDR3 protein. A D gene is named only where the DNA matches it firmly. The listing skips clone size in some rows; elsewhere it reads once, few, many or a size class.

clone size: many
J gene: TRBJ1-2
D gene: NA
V gene: TRBV4-2
CDR3 DNA: TGTGCCAGCAGTCAATCGGGGTCGGGCGGGGGCTACACCTTC
CDR3 protein: CASSQSGSGGGYTF

clone size: many
J gene: TRBJ1-6
D gene: NA
V gene: TRBV30
CDR3 DNA: TGTGCCTGTACCCAGGGCTTTAGTTCACCCCTCCACTTT
CDR3 protein: CACTQGFSSPLHF

clone size: NA
J gene: TRBJ2-3
D gene: TRBD2
V gene: TRBV5-1
CDR3 DNA: TGCGCCAGCAGCCCCCATGGAGCGGGAGGGACAGATACGCAGTATTTT
CDR3 protein: CASSPHGAGGTDTQYF

clone size: many
J gene: TRBJ1-1
D gene: NA
V gene: TRBV6-1
CDR3 DNA: TGTGCCAGCAGTGAAGCCCCCTGGGATAGCATGAACACTGAAGCTTTCTTT
CDR3 protein: CASSEAPWDSMNTEAFF

clone size: many
J gene: TRBJ2-5
D gene: NA
V gene: TRBV5-8
CDR3 DNA: TGTGCCAGCAGCTTGATGGGGGAAGAGACCCAGTACTTC
CDR3 protein: CASSLMGEETQYF

clone size: NA
J gene: TRBJ2-7
D gene: TRBD2
V gene: TRBV6-1
CDR3 DNA: TGTGCCAGCAGCCTTTCACTAGCGGGAGGGCCTTGGGAGCAGTACTTC
CDR3 protein: CASSLSLAGGPWEQYF

clone size: NA
J gene: TRBJ1-5
D gene: TRBD1
V gene: TRBV19
CDR3 DNA: TGTGCCAGCCGGGACAGGGCGAATCAGCCGCAGCCTTTT
CDR3 protein: CASRDRANQPQPF

clone size: many
J gene: TRBJ2-7
D gene: NA
V gene: TRBV20-1
CDR3 DNA: TGCAGTGCTAGGTCGGGGCAATCCTACGAGCAGTACTTC
CDR3 protein: CSARSGQSYEQYF

clone size: many
J gene: TRBJ2-3
D gene: TRBD2
V gene: TRBV11-2
CDR3 DNA: TGTGCCAGCAGCTCGGGACTAGCGGGAGGGCCCGATACGCAGTATTTT
CDR3 protein: CASSSGLAGGPDTQYF

clone size: few
J gene: TRBJ2-7
D gene: NA
V gene: TRBV2
CDR3 DNA: TGTGCCAGCTGGGACGGTACCTACGAGCAGTACTTC
CDR3 protein: CASWDGTYEQYF

clone size: medium-sized
J gene: TRBJ1-6
D gene: NA
V gene: TRBV6-1
CDR3 DNA: TGTGCCAGCAGTGATGTCGGGGATTCACCCCTCCACTTT
CDR3 protein: CASSDVGDSPLHF

clone size: many
J gene: TRBJ2-2
D gene: TRBD2
V gene: TRBV2
CDR3 DNA: TGTGCCAGCAAGACTAGCGGGAGGTTCGGGGAGCTGTTTTTT
CDR3 protein: CASKTSGRFGELFF

clone size: many
J gene: TRBJ2-2
D gene: NA
V gene: TRBV11-2
CDR3 DNA: TGTGCCAGCAGCCCTGGTGGGGGGAACACCGGGGAGCTGTTTTTT
CDR3 protein: CASSPGGGNTGELFF

clone size: many
J gene: TRBJ2-3
D gene: TRBD2
V gene: TRBV10-2
CDR3 DNA: TGCGCCAGCAGGGAGGTAGCGGGAGCCACAGATACGCAGTATTTT
CDR3 protein: CASREVAGATDTQYF

clone size: many
J gene: TRBJ1-1
D gene: NA
V gene: TRBV28
CDR3 DNA: TGTGCCAGCAGTCTTTGGACAGCCCAGACTCCTGAAGCTTTCTTT
CDR3 protein: CASSLWTAQTPEAFF

clone size: few
J gene: TRBJ1-1
D gene: NA
V gene: TRBV12-3/TRBV12-4
CDR3 DNA: TGTGCCAGCAGGTCCAGGGGTACAGGGACTGAAGCTTTCTTT
CDR3 protein: CASRSRGTGTEAFF

clone size: many
J gene: TRBJ1-6
D gene: NA
V gene: TRBV18
CDR3 DNA: TGTGCCAGCTCACCTTCGGGAACCAATTCACCCCTCCACTTT
CDR3 protein: CASSPSGTNSPLHF

clone size: few
J gene: TRBJ1-6
D gene: NA
V gene: TRBV6-1
CDR3 DNA: TGTGCCAGCAGTTCCGGTAGAATCGGTACTGATTCACCCCTCCACTTT
CDR3 protein: CASSSGRIGTDSPLHF

clone size: many
J gene: TRBJ2-3
D gene: NA
V gene: TRBV9
CDR3 DNA: TGTGCCAGCAGCGTAGAGAGCACAGATACGCAGTATTTT
CDR3 protein: CASSVESTDTQYF

clone size: many
J gene: TRBJ2-5
D gene: TRBD1
V gene: TRBV20-1
CDR3 DNA: TGCAGTGCTAGACCGGGACAGGGGACTCAAGAGACCCAGTACTTC
CDR3 protein: CSARPGQGTQETQYF

clone size: few
J gene: TRBJ1-5
D gene: NA
V gene: TRBV19
CDR3 DNA: TGTGCCAGTAGTATATCGGCCAGTGGGGAGCCCCAGCATTTT
CDR3 protein: CASSISASGEPQHF

clone size: many
J gene: TRBJ1-4
D gene: TRBD1
V gene: TRBV5-4
CDR3 DNA: TGTGCCAGCAGCCTATCCAGGGGGAGGGCTAATGAAAAACTGTTTTTT
CDR3 protein: CASSLSRGRANEKLFF

clone size: few
J gene: TRBJ1-6
D gene: NA
V gene: TRBV27
CDR3 DNA: TGTGCCAGCAGTTTAGCTTCCTATAATTCACCCCTCCACTTT
CDR3 protein: CASSLASYNSPLHF

clone size: NA
J gene: TRBJ1-1
D gene: NA
V gene: TRBV11-3
CDR3 DNA: TGTGCCAGCAGCTCCCCATCCGGGCAGGGTGAAGCTTTCTTT
CDR3 protein: CASSSPSGQGEAFF

clone size: few
J gene: TRBJ2-1
D gene: TRBD2
V gene: TRBV29-1
CDR3 DNA: TGCAGCGTGGACGGGCTAGCGGGAGTCGATGAGCAGTTCTTC
CDR3 protein: CSVDGLAGVDEQFF

clone size: many
J gene: TRBJ2-7
D gene: TRBD2
V gene: TRBV20-1
CDR3 DNA: TGCAGTGTCCCGGGGGCTAGCGGGGGGAACTACGAGCAGTACTTC
CDR3 protein: CSVPGASGGNYEQYF

clone size: many
J gene: TRBJ1-3
D gene: NA
V gene: TRBV6-1
CDR3 DNA: TGTGCCAGCAGTGAAGAAACCCGGGTTTTCGGGTCTGGAAACACCATATATTTT
CDR3 protein: CASSEETRVFGSGNTIYF

clone size: few
J gene: TRBJ2-3
D gene: NA
V gene: TRBV28
CDR3 DNA: TGTGCCAGCAGTGTTGACAGGGAGGGTGCGGATACGCAGTATTTT
CDR3 protein: CASSVDREGADTQYF